This T cell receptor beta chain was recorded in a study of OX40 agonist ivuxolimab in advanced cancers. Sequenced by immunoSEQ multiplex PCR; TCRdb stores in-frame clones only, minus some. The data contain over 75,000 clones, 94% of them seen just once; the ten biggest clones take up 2.6%. The trim removed 3 bases at V and 3 bases at J, leaving 2 bases unmatched. The CDR3 loop spans 15 amino acids. Germline CDR1 is SNHLY and CDR2 is FYNNEI. Sample: CD4+ or CD8+ T cells sorted from blood, taken in a trial of the OX40 agonist ivuxolimab. The chain is built from TRBV2 and TRBJ1-2; 12 nucleotides agree with TRBD1. The sequence was obtained from an adult with an advanced solid tumor such as melanoma, head and neck, liver or kidney cancer. The CDR3 region has the DNA TGTGCCAGCAGTGAGGGACAGGGGGCTTACTATGGCTACACCTTC. As protein: CASSEGQGAYYGYTF.